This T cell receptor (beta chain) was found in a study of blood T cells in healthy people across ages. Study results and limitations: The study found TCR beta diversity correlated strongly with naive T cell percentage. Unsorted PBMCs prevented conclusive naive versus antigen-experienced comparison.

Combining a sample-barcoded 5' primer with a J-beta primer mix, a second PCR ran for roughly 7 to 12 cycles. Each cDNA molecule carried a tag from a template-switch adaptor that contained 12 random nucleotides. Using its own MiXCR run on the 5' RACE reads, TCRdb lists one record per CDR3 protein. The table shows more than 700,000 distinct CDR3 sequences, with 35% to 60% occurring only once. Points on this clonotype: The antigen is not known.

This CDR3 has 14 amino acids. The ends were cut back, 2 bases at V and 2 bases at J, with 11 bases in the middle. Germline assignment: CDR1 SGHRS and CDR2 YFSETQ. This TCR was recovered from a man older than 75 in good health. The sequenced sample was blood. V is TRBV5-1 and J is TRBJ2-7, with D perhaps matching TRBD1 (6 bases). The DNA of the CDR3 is TGCGCCAGCAGCTTCGGGACACCCACCTACGAGCAGTACTTC. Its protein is CASSFGTPTYEQYF.